These 29 T cell receptor beta chains originate from one sample sequenced in a study of regulatory and conventional T cells in RAG deficiency (dated by TCRdb to 2016 to 2017). The library was built by means of the immunoSEQ multiplex PCR assay. TCRdb limited this immuneACCESS table to in-frame rearrangements with V and J called. A share of clones is missing; checked studies link under half to unresolved V genes, and the rest is unexplained. Within this sample are around 20,000 clones, with 93% of them counted one time only. Approximately 0.67% of the sample comes from the top ten. Before genomic DNA extraction, conventional CD4+ T cells were purified from blood as CD25-low CD127-high cells. A further study also used this sample, focusing on regulatory T cells. The second investigation adds: For the multiplex PCR, 52 forward TRBV primers and 13 reverse TRBJ primers were used, and amplification bias was corrected with both assay-based and computational methods.

The sample was CD4+ T cells sorted from blood. These TCRs come from a human donor in good health.

Only one count was recorded for this clone. CDR3 DNA: TGCGCCAGCAGCTTGGATAGGGCCTATGGCTACACCTTC. Amino acids: CASSLDRAYGYTF. V and J are TRBV5-1 and TRBJ1-2; no firm D call. The CDR3 extends over 13 amino acids. Trimming took off 0 bases at V and 4 bases at J, with 7 bases between the two ends. CDR1 and CDR2 (germline): SGHRS, YFSETQ.

The V and J genes are TRBV7-9 and TRBJ2-7, with D maybe TRBD2 (7 bases). Germline CDR1 SEHNR, CDR2 FQNEAQ (reference sequence). This CDR3 contains 13 residues. Trimming removed 2 bases from V and 6 bases from J, with 11 bases in between. The CDR3 reads CASSLTGGGEQYF. In DNA, the CDR3 is TGTGCCAGCAGCTTAACGGGGGGCGGCGAGCAGTACTTC.

The CDR3 coding sequence is TGTGCCAGCAGTGTTGACCCTACGTCAGGGGATGGCTACACCTTC. Residues: CASSVDPTSGDGYTF. The chain links TRBV6-1 to TRBJ1-2; D may be TRBD1 (6 bases). The CDR3 is made up of 15 amino acids. Germline V gene data show CDR1 as MNHNS and CDR2 as SASEGT. Trimming cost V 4 bases and J 6 bases, with 18 bases left between them.

The chain has TRBV10-3 and TRBJ1-6; no definite D call. This CDR3 comprises 14 residues. Germline V CDR1 and CDR2: ENHRY, SYGVKD. The V and J ends lost 8 bases and 6 bases respectively, with 14 bases between them. The CDR3 loop reads CAISDSPFNSPLHF. The CDR3 DNA follows: TGTGCCATCTCGGACTCCCCCTTTAATTCACCCCTCCACTTT.

The chain links TRBV5-4 to TRBJ1-1; 12 bases match TRBD1. The CDR3 consists of 15 residues. Looked up from germline, CDR1 is SGHNT and CDR2 is YYREEE (reference sequence). Trimming at V came to 0 bases and at J to 5 bases, leaving 2 bases not matched to a gene. CDR3 region: CASSLAGQGATEAFF. In nucleotides, the CDR3 is TGTGCCAGCAGCTTGGCGGGACAGGGGGCAACTGAAGCTTTCTTT.

The chain carries TRBV28 and TRBJ1-6; D is uncertain. The germline V and J ends were trimmed by 2 bases and 1 base, with 9 bases remaining between them. The CDR3 is 16 amino acids. CDR1 is MDHEN and CDR2 is SYDVKM in the germline V gene. The CDR3 bases are TGTGCCAGCAGTTTACCCAGCGAATCCTATAATTCACCCCTCCACTTT. It yields the protein CASSLPSESYNSPLHF.

The V gene is TRBV11-3, the J gene TRBJ2-1; D is possibly TRBD1 or TRBD2 (5 bases each). V lost 1 base to trimming and J lost 8 bases, with 12 bases between them. Per germline, CDR1 SGHNT and CDR2 YENEEA. The CDR3 loop spans 14 amino acids. The CDR3 region has the DNA TGTGCCAGCAGCTTAGGGTTACGGGGCCATGAGCAGTTCTTC. This gives the protein CASSLGLRGHEQFF.

The V call is TRBV4-1, the J call TRBJ1-2, with D possibly matching TRBD1 (6 bases). V was cut by 5 bases and J by 2 bases, with 21 bases left in between. The germline V gene encodes CDR1 MGHRA and CDR2 YSYEKL. This CDR3 has 17 amino acids. CDR3 amino acids: CASSRGQGITMNYGYTF. CDR3 DNA: TGCGCCAGCAGCAGGGGCCAGGGGATCACAATGAACTATGGCTACACCTTC.

The chain carries TRBV6-5 and TRBJ1-2, with a tentative D call TRBD1 (6 bases). The CDR3 spans 14 residues. Germline V gene data show CDR1 as MNHEY and CDR2 as SVGAGI. The V gene lost 0 bases and the J gene lost 6 bases, with 11 bases spanning the gap. In DNA form, the CDR3 reads TGTGCCAGCAGTTACTCGGACAGAAGAAATGGCTACACCTTC. This gives the protein CASSYSDRRNGYTF.

The CDR3 region is CASSGWGPLTDTQYF. In nucleotides, the CDR3 is TGTGCCAGCAGCGGCTGGGGACCACTCACAGATACGCAGTATTTT. This rearrangement joins TRBV5-6 to TRBJ2-3; D may match TRBD1 or TRBD2 (5 bases each). The CDR3 spans 15 residues. Trimming removed 4 bases at V and 2 bases at J, with 14 bases between. Germline loops: CDR1 SGHDT, CDR2 YYEEEE.

The chain recombines TRBV19 with TRBJ2-7, with 7 bases fitting TRBD1. CDR1 and CDR2 from the germline V gene are LNHDA and SQIVND (reference sequence). The CDR3 length is 13 residues. Germline trimming cut 5 bases from V and 0 bases from J; bases unmatched to any gene: 1. The CDR3 DNA is TGTGCCAGTAGTCGGGACAGCTCCTACGAGCAGTACTTC. The encoded protein is CASSRDSSYEQYF.

The gene calls are TRBV4-1 and TRBJ2-5; D unresolved. The V gene lost 0 bases and the J gene lost 4 bases, with 12 bases spanning the gap. The germline CDR1 and CDR2 sequences are MGHRA and YSYEKL. The CDR3 extends over 15 amino acids. CDR3 in amino acids: CASSQDGVAGETQYF. CDR3 nucleotides: TGCGCCAGCAGCCAAGATGGGGTAGCAGGAGAGACCCAGTACTTC.

The chain joins TRBV6-1 to TRBJ1-5, with D possibly TRBD1 on 6 matching bases. Germline V gene data show CDR1 as MNHNS and CDR2 as SASEGT. The CDR3 contains 14 residues. Deletions cut 7 bases from V and 1 base from J, with 11 bases between. The CDR3 spells CASKSGASNQPQHF. CDR3 bases: TGTGCCAGCAAATCGGGGGCGAGCAATCAGCCCCAGCATTTT.

CDR3 sequence reads: CASSSPGSGYNEQFF. CDR3 sequence (DNA): TGTGCCAGCAGTTCCCCCGGGAGTGGCTACAATGAGCAGTTCTTC. This chain connects TRBV28 to TRBJ2-1, with D tentatively TRBD2 (6 bases). CDR1 is MDHEN, CDR2 SYDVKM, per germline. There are 15 residues in the CDR3. Trimming pared 4 bases from V and 3 bases from J, leaving 13 bases between.

The genes are TRBV11-2 and TRBJ2-3; TRBD2 matches 13 bases. The germline V gene encodes CDR1 SGHAT and CDR2 FQNNGV. The CDR3 consists of 14 residues. V gave up 10 bases and J gave up 7 bases; unmatched junction bases: 8. The CDR3 region is CATAPGLAGYTQYF. The CDR3 bases are TGTGCCACCGCCCCGGGACTAGCGGGATATACGCAGTATTTT.

The rearrangement joins TRBV6-5 to TRBJ1-2; D may be TRBD1 (5 bases). Germline V gene data show CDR1 as MNHEY and CDR2 as SVGAGI. V was clipped by 6 bases and J by 2 bases, with 16 bases between them. The CDR3 is 15 residues long. The CDR3 nucleotides read TGTGCCAGCAGGGGGGGGTCCAGCCGGAACTATGGCTACACCTTC. It encodes CASRGGSSRNYGYTF.

The chain links TRBV10-2 to TRBJ1-5; D remains ambiguous. Per the germline V gene, CDR1 is WSHSY and CDR2 is SAAADI. The CDR3 spans 13 residues. V was cut by 3 bases and J by 5 bases, with 8 bases left in between. CDR3 sequence reads: CASSEHTDQPQHF. The CDR3 region has the DNA TGCGCCAGCAGTGAACATACTGATCAGCCCCAGCATTTT.

This clone was seen only once. This chain joins TRBV30 and TRBJ2-7; a possible D gene is TRBD1 (6 bases). The length of the CDR3 is 13 residues. Germline lookup yields CDR1 GTSNPN and CDR2 SVGIG (reference sequence). V dropped 2 bases and J dropped 4 bases, with 12 bases sitting between them. CDR3 DNA: TGTGCCTGGAGTACACAGGGTTTATACGAGCAGTACTTC. Encoded protein: CAWSTQGLYEQYF.

V is TRBV6-1 and J is TRBJ1-1; unclear D gene. Deletions cut 1 base from V and 5 bases from J, with 14 bases between. Germline values: CDR1 MNHNS, CDR2 SASEGT. The CDR3 extends over 15 amino acids. The CDR3 nucleotides are TGTGCCAGCAGTGAAGACAGCCGGAGGTGGACTGAAGCTTTCTTT. It codes for CASSEDSRRWTEAFF.

The genes are TRBV6-5 and TRBJ1-3; D gene uncertain. Trimming shortened V by 6 bases and J by 3 bases, and 3 bases separated the two germline ends. Germline-derived CDR1 and CDR2 are MNHEY and SVGAGI. This CDR3 comprises 11 residues. CDR3 residues: CASSRGNTIYF. Written as DNA, the CDR3 is TGTGCCAGCAGCCGTGGAAACACCATATATTTT.

V is TRBV11-3 and J is TRBJ2-7, with 9 bases identical to TRBD1. CDR1 is SGHNT and CDR2 is YENEEA in the germline V gene. V shed 2 bases and J 6 bases; nucleotides not matched to a gene: 5. The CDR3 has 14 amino acids. Here the CDR3 reads CASSLRQGDSEQYF. The CDR3 DNA is TGTGCCAGCAGCTTAAGACAGGGGGACAGCGAGCAGTACTTC.

The chain combines TRBV29-1 with TRBJ1-2; D possibly corresponds to TRBD1 (6 bases). V lost 6 bases and J 3 bases, leaving 14 bases between the germline ends. The germline gives CDR1 SQVTM, CDR2 ANQGSEA. This CDR3 has 13 amino acids. The CDR3 reads CSVSLGGYYGYTF. The CDR3 nucleotides read TGCAGCGTCTCCCTGGGGGGCTACTATGGCTACACCTTC.

This clone appeared a single time. The rearrangement links TRBV28 to TRBJ2-5; TRBD2 agrees at 7 bases. Gene TRBJ2-7 matches the end of the DNA better, so the J call may be wrong. The CDR3 is 15 residues long. CDR1 is MDHEN and CDR2 is SYDVKM in the germline V gene. The CDR3 DNA is TGTGCCAGCAGTTTAACGGCGGGAGCGCGCTACGAGCAGTACTTC. As protein: CASSLTAGARYEQYF.

The V gene is TRBV6-6, the J gene TRBJ2-1, with D perhaps matching TRBD1 (7 bases). Germline lookup yields CDR1 MNHNY and CDR2 SVGAGI (reference sequence). Trimming took 4 bases from V and 12 from J, leaving 13 bases between them. This CDR3 contains 12 residues. CDR3 protein: CASSSQGGMQFF. CDR3 nucleotide sequence: TGTGCCAGCAGTTCCCAGGGGGGAATGCAGTTCTTC.

The rearrangement joins TRBV6-5 to TRBJ2-7, with 7 bases that match TRBD1. V gave up 5 bases and J gave up 5 bases; unmatched junction bases: 9. The CDR3 loop spans 14 amino acids. Per germline, CDR1 MNHEY and CDR2 SVGAGI. As DNA, the CDR3 is TGTGCCAGCAGTCCCTGGACAGGAGATAACGAGCAGTACTTC. The encoded protein is CASSPWTGDNEQYF.

V and J are TRBV27 and TRBJ1-5, with D maybe TRBD1 (6 bases). The V end was cut by 4 bases, the J end by 5 bases, with 9 bases between. Germline V lookup: CDR1 MNHEY, CDR2 SMNVEV (reference sequence). The CDR3 totals 13 residues. The CDR3 protein is CASSSKGDQPQHF. DNA for the CDR3: TGTGCCAGCAGTTCTAAGGGGGATCAGCCCCAGCATTTT.

This sequence joins TRBV5-1 and TRBJ1-3, with no clear D. V shed 3 bases and J shed 0 bases, with 4 bases lying between them. CDR1 and CDR2 from the germline V gene are SGHRS and YFSETQ. The CDR3 is made up of 13 amino acids. This CDR3 is CASSSDSGNTIYF. The CDR3, as DNA: TGCGCCAGCAGCTCCGACTCTGGAAACACCATATATTTT.

This rearrangement joins TRBV14 to TRBJ2-3; no clear D. Trimming cost V 4 bases and J 3 bases, with 14 bases left between them. Germline CDR1 SGHDN, CDR2 FVKESK. The CDR3 spans 15 residues. The CDR3 coding sequence is TGTGCCAGCAGCCCAACGCTGGGTACGACAGATACGCAGTATTTT. The encoded protein is CASSPTLGTTDTQYF. Drawing the rest from reference TRBV14 and TRBJ2-3, the complete variable domain is EAGVTQFPSHSVIEKGQTVTLRCDPISGHDNLYWYRRVMGKEIKFLLHFVKESKQDESGMPNNRFLAERTGGTYSTLKVQPAELEDSGVYFCASSPTLGTTDTQYFGPGTRLTVL.

This chain connects TRBV7-3 to TRBJ2-3; tentatively, D is TRBD2 (5 bases). The CDR3 is 13 residues long. Trimming cost V 3 bases and J 6 bases, with 10 bases left between them. Germline V lookup: CDR1 SGHTA, CDR2 FQGTGA. The CDR3 loop reads CASSFGGEDTQYF. The DNA of the CDR3 is TGTGCCAGCAGCTTTGGAGGAGAGGATACGCAGTATTTT.